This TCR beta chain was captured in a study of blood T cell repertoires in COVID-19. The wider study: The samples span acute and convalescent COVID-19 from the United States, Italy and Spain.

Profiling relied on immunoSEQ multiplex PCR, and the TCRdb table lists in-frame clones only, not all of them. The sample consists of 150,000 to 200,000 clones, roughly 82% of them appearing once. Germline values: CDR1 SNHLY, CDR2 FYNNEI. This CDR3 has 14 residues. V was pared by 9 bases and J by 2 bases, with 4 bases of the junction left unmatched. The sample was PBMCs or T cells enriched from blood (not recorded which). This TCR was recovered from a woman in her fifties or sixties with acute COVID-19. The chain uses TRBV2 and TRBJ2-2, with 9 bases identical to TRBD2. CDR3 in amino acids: CARGGLANTGELFF. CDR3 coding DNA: TGTGCCAGAGGGGGACTAGCCAACACCGGGGAGCTGTTTTTT.